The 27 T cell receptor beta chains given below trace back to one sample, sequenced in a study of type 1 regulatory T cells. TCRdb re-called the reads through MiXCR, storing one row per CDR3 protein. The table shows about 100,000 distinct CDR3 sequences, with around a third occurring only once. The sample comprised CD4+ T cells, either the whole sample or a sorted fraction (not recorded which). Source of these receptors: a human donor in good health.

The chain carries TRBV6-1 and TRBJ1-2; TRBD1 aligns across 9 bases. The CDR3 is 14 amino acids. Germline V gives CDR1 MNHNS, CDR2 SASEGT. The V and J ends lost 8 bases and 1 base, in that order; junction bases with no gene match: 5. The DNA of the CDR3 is TGTGCCAGCGGAAACAGGGGGCTTAACTATGGCTACACCTTC. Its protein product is CASGNRGLNYGYTF.

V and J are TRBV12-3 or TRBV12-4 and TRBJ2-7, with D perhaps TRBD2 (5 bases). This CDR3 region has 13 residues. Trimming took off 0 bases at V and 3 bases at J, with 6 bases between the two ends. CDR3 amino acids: CASSLAGLYEQYF. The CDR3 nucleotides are TGTGCCAGCAGTTTAGCCGGACTCTACGAGCAGTACTTC.

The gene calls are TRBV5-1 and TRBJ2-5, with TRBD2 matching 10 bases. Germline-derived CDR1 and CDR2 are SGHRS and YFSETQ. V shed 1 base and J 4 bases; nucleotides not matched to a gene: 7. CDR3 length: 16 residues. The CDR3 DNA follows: TGCGCCAGCAGCTTGACCCTAGCGGGAGTGAGAGAGACCCAGTACTTC. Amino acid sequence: CASSLTLAGVRETQYF.

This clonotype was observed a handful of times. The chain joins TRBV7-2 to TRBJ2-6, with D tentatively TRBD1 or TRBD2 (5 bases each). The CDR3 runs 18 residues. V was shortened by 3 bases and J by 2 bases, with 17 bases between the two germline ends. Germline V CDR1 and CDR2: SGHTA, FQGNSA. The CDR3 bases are TGTGCCAGCAGCTTTCTGGGGACCCTTACGGCTGGGGCCAACGTCCTGACTTTC. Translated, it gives CASSFLGTLTAGANVLTF.

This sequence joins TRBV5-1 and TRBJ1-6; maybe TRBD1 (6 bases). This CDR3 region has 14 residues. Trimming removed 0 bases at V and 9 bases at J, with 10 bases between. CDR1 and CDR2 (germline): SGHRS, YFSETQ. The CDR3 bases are TGCGCCAGCAGCTTGGGACAGGCGACTTCACCCCTCCACTTT. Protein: CASSLGQATSPLHF.

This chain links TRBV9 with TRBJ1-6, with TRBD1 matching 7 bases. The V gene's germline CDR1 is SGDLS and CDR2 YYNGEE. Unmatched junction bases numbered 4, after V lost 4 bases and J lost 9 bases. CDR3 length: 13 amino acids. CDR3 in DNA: TGTGCCAGCAGCACCCGACAGGGTTCACCCCTCCACTTT. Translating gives CASSTRQGSPLHF.

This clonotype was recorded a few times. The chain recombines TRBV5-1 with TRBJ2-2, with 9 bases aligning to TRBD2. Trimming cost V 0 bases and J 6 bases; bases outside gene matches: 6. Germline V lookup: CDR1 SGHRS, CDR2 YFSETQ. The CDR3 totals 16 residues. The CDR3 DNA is TGCGCCAGCAGCTTGGAACTAGCGGGTGTCCCCGGGGAGCTGTTTTTT. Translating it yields CASSLELAGVPGELFF. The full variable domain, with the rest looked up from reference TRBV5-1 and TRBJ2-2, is KAGVTQTPRYLIKTRGQQVTLSCSPISGHRSVSWYQQTPGQGLQFLFEYFSETQRNKGNFPGRFSGRQFSNSRSEMNVSTLELGDSALYLCASSLELAGVPGELFFGEGSRLTVL.

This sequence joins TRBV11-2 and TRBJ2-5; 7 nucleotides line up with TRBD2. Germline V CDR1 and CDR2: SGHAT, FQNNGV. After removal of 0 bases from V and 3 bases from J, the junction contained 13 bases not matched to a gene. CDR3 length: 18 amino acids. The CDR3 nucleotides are TGTGCCAGCAGCTTAGATTCGGCGGGAGCATTGGGTGAAGAGACCCAGTACTTC. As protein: CASSLDSAGALGEETQYF.

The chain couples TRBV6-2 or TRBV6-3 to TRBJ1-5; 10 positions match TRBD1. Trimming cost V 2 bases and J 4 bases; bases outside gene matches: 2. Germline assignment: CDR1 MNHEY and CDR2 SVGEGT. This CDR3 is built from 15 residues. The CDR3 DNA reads TGTGCCAGCAGTTACGACAGGGGGCTGAATCAGCCCCAGCATTTT. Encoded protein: CASSYDRGLNQPQHF.

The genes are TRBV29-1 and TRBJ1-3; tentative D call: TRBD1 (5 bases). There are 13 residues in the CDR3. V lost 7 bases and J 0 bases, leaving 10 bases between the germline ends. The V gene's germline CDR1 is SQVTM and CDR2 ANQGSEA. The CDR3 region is CSAGQSSGNTIYF. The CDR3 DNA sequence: TGCAGCGCGGGGCAGAGCTCTGGAAACACCATATATTTT.

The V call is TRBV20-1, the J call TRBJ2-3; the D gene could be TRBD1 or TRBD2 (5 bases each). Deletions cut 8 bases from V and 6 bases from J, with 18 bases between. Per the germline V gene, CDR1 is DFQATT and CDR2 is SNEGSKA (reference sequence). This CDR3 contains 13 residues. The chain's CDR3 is CSRSGTESDTQYF. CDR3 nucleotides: TGCAGTCGATCCGGGACGGAGAGTGATACGCAGTATTTT.

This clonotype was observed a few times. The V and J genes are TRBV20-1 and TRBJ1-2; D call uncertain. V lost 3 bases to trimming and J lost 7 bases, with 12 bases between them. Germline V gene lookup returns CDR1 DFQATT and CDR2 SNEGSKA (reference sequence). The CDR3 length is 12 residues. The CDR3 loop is CSARPAGSGYTF. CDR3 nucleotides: TGCAGTGCTAGGCCGGCGGGGAGTGGCTACACCTTC.

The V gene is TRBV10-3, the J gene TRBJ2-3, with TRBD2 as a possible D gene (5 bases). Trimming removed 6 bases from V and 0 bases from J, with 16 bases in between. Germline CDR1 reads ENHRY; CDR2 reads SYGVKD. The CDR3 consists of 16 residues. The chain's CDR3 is CAISGDYQFSTDTQYF. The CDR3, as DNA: TGTGCCATCAGCGGCGACTACCAATTTAGCACAGATACGCAGTATTTT.

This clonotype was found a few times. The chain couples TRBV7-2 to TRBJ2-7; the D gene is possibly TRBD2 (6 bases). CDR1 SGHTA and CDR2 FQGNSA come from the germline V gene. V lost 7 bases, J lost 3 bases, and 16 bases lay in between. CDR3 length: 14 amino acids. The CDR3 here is CASTRGTENYEQYF. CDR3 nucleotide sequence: TGTGCCAGCACCCGAGGGACTGAGAACTACGAGCAGTACTTC.

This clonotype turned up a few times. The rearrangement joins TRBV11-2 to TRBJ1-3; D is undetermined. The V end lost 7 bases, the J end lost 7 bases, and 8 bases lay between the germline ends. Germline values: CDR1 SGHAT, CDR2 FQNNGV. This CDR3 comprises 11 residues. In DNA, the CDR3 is TGTGCCAGCAAGGGTCTCAACACCATATATTTT. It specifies CASKGLNTIYF.

CDR3 sequence: CASSLEVTEEQYF. The CDR3 region has the DNA TGCGCCAGCAGCTTGGAAGTGACGGAAGAGCAGTACTTC. This chain uses TRBV5-1 with TRBJ2-7; no firm D call. This CDR3 comprises 13 residues. Germline CDR1 is SGHRS and CDR2 is YFSETQ. The ends were cut back, 0 bases at V and 7 bases at J, with 11 bases in the middle.

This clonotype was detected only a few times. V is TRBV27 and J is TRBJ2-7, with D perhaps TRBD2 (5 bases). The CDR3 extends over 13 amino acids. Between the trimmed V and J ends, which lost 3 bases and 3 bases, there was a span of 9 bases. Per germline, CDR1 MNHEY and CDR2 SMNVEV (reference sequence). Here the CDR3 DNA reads TGTGCCAGCAGTTTTAGCGTCGGCTACGAGCAGTACTTC. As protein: CASSFSVGYEQYF.

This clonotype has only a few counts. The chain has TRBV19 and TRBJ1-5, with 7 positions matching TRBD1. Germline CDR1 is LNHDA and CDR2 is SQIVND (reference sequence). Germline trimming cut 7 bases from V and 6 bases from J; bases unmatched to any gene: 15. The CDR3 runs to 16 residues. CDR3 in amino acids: CASTRLGAGGVQPQHF. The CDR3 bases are TGTGCCAGTACCCGACTAGGGGCAGGGGGGGTTCAGCCCCAGCATTTT. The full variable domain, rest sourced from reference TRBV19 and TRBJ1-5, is DGGITQSPKYLFRKEGQNVTLSCEQNLNHDAMYWYRQDPGQGLRLIYYSQIVNDFQKGDIAEGYSVSREKKESFPLTVTSAQKNPTAFYLCASTRLGAGGVQPQHFGDGTRLSIL.

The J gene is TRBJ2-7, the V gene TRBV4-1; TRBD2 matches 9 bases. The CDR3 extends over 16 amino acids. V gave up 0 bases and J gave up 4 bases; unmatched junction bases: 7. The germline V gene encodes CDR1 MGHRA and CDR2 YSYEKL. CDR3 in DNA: TGCGCCAGCAGCCAAGATCCCGAGGCGGGAGGGTACGAGCAGTACTTC. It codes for CASSQDPEAGGYEQYF.

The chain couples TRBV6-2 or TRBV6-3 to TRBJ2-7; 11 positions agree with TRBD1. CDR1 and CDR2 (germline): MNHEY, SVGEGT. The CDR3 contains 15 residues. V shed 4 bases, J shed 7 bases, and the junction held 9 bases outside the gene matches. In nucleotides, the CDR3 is TGTGCCAGCAGTTCTCCTGGACAGGGGGCTTGGGAGCAGTACTTC. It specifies CASSSPGQGAWEQYF.

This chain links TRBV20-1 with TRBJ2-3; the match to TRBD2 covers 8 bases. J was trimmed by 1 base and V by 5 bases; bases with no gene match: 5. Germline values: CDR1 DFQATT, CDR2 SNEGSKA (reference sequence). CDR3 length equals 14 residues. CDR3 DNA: TGCAGTGCTGGAACTAGCGGTCGCACAGATACGCAGTATTTT. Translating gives CSAGTSGRTDTQYF.

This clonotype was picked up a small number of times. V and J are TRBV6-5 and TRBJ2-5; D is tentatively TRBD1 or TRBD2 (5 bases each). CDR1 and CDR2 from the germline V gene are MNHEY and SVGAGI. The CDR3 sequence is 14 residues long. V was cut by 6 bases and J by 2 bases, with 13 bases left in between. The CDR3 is CASSSPGRQETQYF. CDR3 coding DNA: TGTGCCAGCAGCTCTCCGGGACGGCAAGAGACCCAGTACTTC.

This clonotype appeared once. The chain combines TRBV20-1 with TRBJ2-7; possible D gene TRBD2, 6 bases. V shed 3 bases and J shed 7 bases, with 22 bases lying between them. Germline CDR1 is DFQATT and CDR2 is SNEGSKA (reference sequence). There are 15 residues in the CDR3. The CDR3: CSASGFAGPAREQYF. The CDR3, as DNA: TGCAGTGCTAGTGGCTTCGCGGGACCTGCTAGAGAGCAGTACTTC.

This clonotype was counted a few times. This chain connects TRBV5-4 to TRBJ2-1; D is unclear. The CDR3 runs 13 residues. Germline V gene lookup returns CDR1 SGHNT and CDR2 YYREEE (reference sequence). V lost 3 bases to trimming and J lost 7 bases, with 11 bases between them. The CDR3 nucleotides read TGTGCCAGCAGCTCCCTCCGTGAAAATGAGCAGTTCTTC. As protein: CASSSLRENEQFF.

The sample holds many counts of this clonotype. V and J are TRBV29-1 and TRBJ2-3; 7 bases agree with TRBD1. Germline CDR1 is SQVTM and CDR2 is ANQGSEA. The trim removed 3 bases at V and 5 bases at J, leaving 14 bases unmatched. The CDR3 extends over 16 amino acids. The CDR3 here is CSVDGTGDPILDTQYF. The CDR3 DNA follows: TGCAGCGTTGACGGAACAGGGGACCCCATTCTAGATACGCAGTATTTT.

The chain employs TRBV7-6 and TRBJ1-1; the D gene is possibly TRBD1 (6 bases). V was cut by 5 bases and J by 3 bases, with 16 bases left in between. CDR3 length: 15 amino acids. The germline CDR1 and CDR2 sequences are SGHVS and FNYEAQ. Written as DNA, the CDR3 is TGTGCCAGCAGCACCGAGTGGGGGGGCCACACTGAAGCTTTCTTT. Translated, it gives CASSTEWGGHTEAFF.

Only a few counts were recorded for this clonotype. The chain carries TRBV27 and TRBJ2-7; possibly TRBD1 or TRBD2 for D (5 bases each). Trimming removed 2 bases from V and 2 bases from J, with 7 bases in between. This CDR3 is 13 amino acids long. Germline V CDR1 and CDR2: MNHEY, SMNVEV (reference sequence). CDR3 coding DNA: TGTGCCAGCAGTTTACAGGGACCCTACGAGCAGTACTTC. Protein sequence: CASSLQGPYEQYF.